This T cell receptor beta chain was recovered during a study of PD-1 blockade in mismatch repair-deficient tumors. Study context: Patients had over ten mismatch repair-deficient cancer types and were previously treated and progressing. Study results and limitations: After pembrolizumab, tumor-resident clones rose rapidly, then generally contracted before radiologic responses.

With respect to this clone: Its antigen is unknown.

Trimming shortened V by 3 bases and J by 9 bases, and 9 bases separated the two germline ends. This CDR3 has 12 residues. Germline V gene data show CDR1 as SGHAT and CDR2 as FQNNGV. Some clones are missing from TCRdb's copy, which holds only in-frame ones; the method was immunoSEQ multiplex PCR. The table lists just under 65,000 clones, about 87% of them singletons. PCR or immunohistochemistry showed mismatch repair deficiency in every enrolled patient. A few pembrolizumab responders had their TCRs sequenced. This chain uses TRBV11-2 with TRBJ2-1, with D perhaps matching TRBD1 (6 bases). This clonotype was obtained from an adult with mismatch repair-deficient cancer. The material was peripheral blood, obtained 52 weeks after starting pembrolizumab. CDR3 sequence (DNA): TGTGCCAGCAGCTTGGGACACCTTGAGCAGTTCTTC. This encodes CASSLGHLEQFF.